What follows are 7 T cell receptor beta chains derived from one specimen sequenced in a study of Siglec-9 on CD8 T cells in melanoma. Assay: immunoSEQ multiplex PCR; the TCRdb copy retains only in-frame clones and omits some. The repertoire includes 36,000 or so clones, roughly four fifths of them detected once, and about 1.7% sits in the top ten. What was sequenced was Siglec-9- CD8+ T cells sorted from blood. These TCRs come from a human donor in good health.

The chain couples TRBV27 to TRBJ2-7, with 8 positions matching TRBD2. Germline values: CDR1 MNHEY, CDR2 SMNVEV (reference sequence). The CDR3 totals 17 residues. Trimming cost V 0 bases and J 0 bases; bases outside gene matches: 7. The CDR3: CASSLSWTSFDSYEQYF. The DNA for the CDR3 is TGTGCCAGCAGTTTATCTTGGACTAGCTTTGACTCCTACGAGCAGTACTTC.

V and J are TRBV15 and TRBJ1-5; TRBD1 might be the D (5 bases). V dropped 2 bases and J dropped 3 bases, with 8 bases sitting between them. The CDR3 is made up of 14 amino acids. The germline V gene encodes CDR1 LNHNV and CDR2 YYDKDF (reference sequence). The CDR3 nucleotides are TGTGCCACCAGCAGACAGGGAAACAATCAGCCCCAGCATTTT. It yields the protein CATSRQGNNQPQHF.

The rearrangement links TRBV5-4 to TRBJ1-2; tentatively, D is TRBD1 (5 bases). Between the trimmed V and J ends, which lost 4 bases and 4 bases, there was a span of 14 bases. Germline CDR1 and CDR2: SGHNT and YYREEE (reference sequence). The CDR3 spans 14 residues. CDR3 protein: CASSPGGTGYGYTF. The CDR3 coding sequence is TGTGCCAGCAGCCCGGGAGGGACGGGCTATGGCTACACCTTC.

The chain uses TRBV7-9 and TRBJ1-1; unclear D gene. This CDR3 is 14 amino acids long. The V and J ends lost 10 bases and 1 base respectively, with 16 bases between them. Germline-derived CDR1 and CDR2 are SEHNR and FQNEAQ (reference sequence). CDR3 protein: CATGSQLSNTEAFF. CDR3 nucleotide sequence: TGTGCCACGGGATCCCAATTATCGAACACTGAAGCTTTCTTT.

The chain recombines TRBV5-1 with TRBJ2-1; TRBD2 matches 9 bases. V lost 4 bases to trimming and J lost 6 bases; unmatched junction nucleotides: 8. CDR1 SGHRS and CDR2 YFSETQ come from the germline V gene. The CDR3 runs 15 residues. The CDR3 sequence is CASSLGTSPANEQFF. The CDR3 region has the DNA TGCGCCAGCAGCCTTGGGACTAGCCCAGCCAATGAGCAGTTCTTC. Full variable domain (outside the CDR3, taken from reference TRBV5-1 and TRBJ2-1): KAGVTQTPRYLIKTRGQQVTLSCSPISGHRSVSWYQQTPGQGLQFLFEYFSETQRNKGNFPGRFSGRQFSNSRSEMNVSTLELGDSALYLCASSLGTSPANEQFFGPGTRLTVL.

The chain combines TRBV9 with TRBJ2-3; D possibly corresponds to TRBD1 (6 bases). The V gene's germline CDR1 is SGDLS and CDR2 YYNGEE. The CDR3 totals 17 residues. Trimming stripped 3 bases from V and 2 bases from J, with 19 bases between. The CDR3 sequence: CASSELPLQGYTDTQYF. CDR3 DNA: TGTGCCAGCAGCGAGCTCCCACTACAGGGATACACAGATACGCAGTATTTT.

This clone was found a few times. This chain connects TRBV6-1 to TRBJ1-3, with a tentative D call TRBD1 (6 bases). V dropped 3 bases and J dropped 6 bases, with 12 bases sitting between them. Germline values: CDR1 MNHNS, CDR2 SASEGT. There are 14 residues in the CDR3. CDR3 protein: CASSDRTEVNTIYF. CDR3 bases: TGTGCCAGCAGTGACCGGACAGAGGTAAACACCATATATTTT.